The rows below give T cell receptor beta chains drawn from one sample of a study of memory CD4+ T cells and cytomegalovirus serostatus. Method: immunoSEQ multiplex PCR; TCRdb's copy keeps in-frame clones and lacks some. The sample includes around 88,000 clones, 80% of them seen just once. The sequenced material came from memory CD4+ T cells from blood. Receptor source: an adult in good health and CMV-seropositive. Each CDR3 is given with its conserved first and last residue. D genes are given only for firm matches. Size values are once, few and many counts, or a class for expanded clones, and some rows have none.

>TRBV5-1|TRBJ1-3|-|-
CASKAQPASGNTIYF
TGCGCCAGCAAAGCACAACCTGCCTCTGGAAACACCATATATTTT
>TRBV25-1|TRBJ1-2|-|-
CASSAPGFRGYTF
TGTGCCAGCAGTGCTCCAGGGTTCCGGGGCTACACCTTC
>TRBV10-1|TRBJ2-7|TRBD1|few
CASSDGQGYEQYF
TGCGCCAGCAGTGATGGACAGGGCTACGAGCAGTACTTC
>TRBV2|TRBJ1-1|-|-
CASSVRALAPEAFF
TGTGCCAGCAGTGTTCGGGCCCTGGCACCTGAAGCTTTCTTT
>TRBV30|TRBJ1-3|-|-
CAWSVGDTIYF
TGTGCCTGGAGTGTAGGGGACACCATATATTTT
>TRBV6-1|TRBJ1-2|-|-
CASSEEKLRGGLSGYTF
TGTGCCAGCAGTGAAGAGAAGTTGAGGGGGGGGCTATCTGGCTACACCTTC
>TRBV5-1|TRBJ1-2|TRBD1|-
CASSLEGQGYGYTF
TGCGCCAGCAGCTTGGAGGGACAGGGCTATGGCTACACCTTC
>TRBV12-5|TRBJ1-2|-|few
CASGLVPGHRHGYTF
TGTGCTAGTGGTTTGGTACCGGGCCACAGGCATGGCTACACCTTC
>TRBV27|TRBJ2-2|TRBD2|-
CASSWGLAGNTGELFF
TGTGCCAGCAGTTGGGGACTAGCGGGGAACACCGGGGAGCTGTTTTTT
>TRBV9|TRBJ2-2|TRBD2|-
CASSKREGDTGELFF
TGTGCCAGCAGTAAACGGGAGGGCGATACCGGGGAGCTGTTTTTT
>TRBV7-9|TRBJ2-4|TRBD1|-
CASSSPGGVKNIQYF
TGTGCCAGCAGCTCCCCAGGGGGAGTCAAAAACATTCAGTACTTC
>TRBV2|TRBJ2-1|-|-
CASSEEEGGEQFF
TGTGCCAGCAGTGAAGAGGAGGGTGGTGAGCAGTTCTTC
>TRBV7-2|TRBJ2-5|TRBD1|once
CASSLTGMETQYF
TGTGCCAGCAGCTTGACAGGGATGGAGACCCAGTACTTC
>TRBV6-1|TRBJ2-5|TRBD2|once
CASRLAELHQETQYF
TGTGCCAGCAGACTAGCGGAGCTTCACCAAGAGACCCAGTACTTC
>TRBV7-9|TRBJ2-1|TRBD2|-
CASSRAGTRVNEQFF
TGTGCCAGCAGCCGGGCCGGGACTAGGGTCAATGAGCAGTTCTTC
>TRBV5-4|TRBJ2-3|-|-
CASSLSGVGTDTQYF
TGTGCCAGCAGCTTGTCGGGAGTGGGCACAGATACGCAGTATTTT
>TRBV19|TRBJ1-2|TRBD1|-
CASSGGGQHLSGYTF
TGTGCCAGTAGTGGGGGGGGACAGCATCTGTCAGGCTACACCTTC
>TRBV15|TRBJ1-1|-|-
CATSRDSIGEAFF
TGTGCCACCAGCAGAGATAGTATCGGAGAAGCTTTCTTT
>TRBV11-1|TRBJ2-7|-|-
CASSFGPGFGYEQYF
-
>TRBV6-5|TRBJ2-7|-|-
CASSYSRLANEQYF
TGTGCCAGCAGTTATTCGAGGCTAGCAAACGAGCAGTACTTC
>TRBV9|TRBJ2-3|-|-
CASSVGRGTDTQYF
TGTGCCAGCAGCGTCGGCAGGGGCACAGATACGCAGTATTTT
>TRBV7-8|TRBJ1-1|-|-
CASRNREGRAEAFF
TGTGCCAGCAGAAATAGGGAAGGGAGGGCTGAAGCTTTCTTT
>TRBV4-3|TRBJ2-3|-|once
CASSQDSSTYTQYF
TGCGCCAGCAGCCAAGATTCTTCGACTTATACGCAGTATTTT
>TRBV6-5|TRBJ1-5|-|-
CASKLGGLDQPQHF
TGTGCCAGCAAATTAGGGGGGCTAGATCAGCCCCAGCATTTT
>TRBV6-5|TRBJ2-6|-|-
CATGQLSGANVLTF
TGTGCCACAGGACAGCTCTCTGGGGCCAACGTCCTGACTTTC
>TRBV7-2|TRBJ2-3|-|-
CASSLSSTDTQYF
TGTGCCAGCAGCTTGTCTAGCACAGATACGCAGTATTTT
>TRBV14|TRBJ2-1|-|-
CASSRLDSANEQFF
TGTGCCAGCAGCCGCCTAGACTCTGCCAATGAGCAGTTCTTC
>TRBV18|TRBJ1-4|-|-
CASSRGRHANEKLFF
TGTGCCAGCTCACGGGGGCGGCACGCTAATGAAAAACTGTTTTTT
>TRBV6-6|TRBJ2-2|-|-
CASSYTRSNTGELFF
TGTGCCAGCAGTTACACCCGCAGTAACACCGGGGAGCTGTTTTTT
>TRBV14|TRBJ2-1|TRBD1|-
CASSHLQDRVDEQFF
TGTGCCAGCAGCCACCTACAGGACAGGGTGGATGAGCAGTTCTTC
>TRBV7-2|TRBJ1-3|TRBD1|-
CASSLQQGEGATIYF
TGTGCCAGCAGCCTCCAACAGGGGGAAGGGGCGACCATATATTTT
>TRBV27|TRBJ2-1|-|-
CASSLMGNEQFF
TGTGCCAGCAGTTTAATGGGAAATGAGCAGTTCTTC
>TRBV28|TRBJ1-1|-|-
CVVYSYTEAFF
TGTGTAGTGTACTCTTACACTGAAGCTTTCTTT
>TRBV6-1|TRBJ1-2|TRBD1|-
CASTSPDRGLDGYTF
TGTGCCAGCACTTCGCCGGACAGGGGGCTCGATGGCTACACCTTC
>TRBV5-4|TRBJ1-2|-|-
CASSLRHVGYTF
TGTGCCAGCAGCTTACGGCACGTTGGCTACACCTTC
>TRBV4-2|TRBJ2-1|TRBD2|once
CASSQSSGSSYNEQFF
TGTGCCAGCAGCCAATCAAGCGGGAGCTCCTACAATGAGCAGTTCTTC
>TRBV30|TRBJ1-6|-|-
CAWSVRDLLGNSPLHF
TGTGCCTGGAGTGTACGGGATTTGTTGGGGAATTCACCCCTCCACTTT
>TRBV11-1|TRBJ2-1|-|-
CASSRGGEQFF
TGTGCCAGCAGCCGAGGCGGTGAGCAGTTCTTC
>TRBV7-3|TRBJ2-5|-|-
CASSFRLVQGIGETQYF
TGTGCCAGCAGCTTTCGGCTGGTACAGGGAATTGGAGAGACCCAGTACTTC
>TRBV7-3|TRBJ2-5|TRBD2|-
CASSLQQAGVETQYF
TGTGCCAGCAGCTTACAGCAGGCGGGAGTGGAGACCCAGTACTTC
>TRBV28|TRBJ2-2|-|-
CASTGGQGAGTGELFF
TGTGCCAGCACCGGGGGGCAGGGGGCGGGGACCGGGGAGCTGTTTTTT
>TRBV28|TRBJ2-1|-|-
CASRTRGEQFF
TGTGCCAGCAGGACCCGGGGAGAGCAGTTCTTC
>TRBV28|TRBJ2-7|TRBD2|-
CASWTSGSYEQYF
TGTGCCAGCTGGACTAGCGGCTCCTACGAGCAGTACTTC
>TRBV5-1|TRBJ1-3|-|-
CASSSDSSGNTIYF
TGCGCCAGCAGCTCCGACAGCTCTGGAAACACCATATATTTT
>TRBV7-6|TRBJ2-3|-|-
CASSFSQGGLDTQYF
TGTGCCAGCAGCTTCTCACAGGGTGGTTTAGATACGCAGTATTTT
>TRBV28|TRBJ2-5|TRBD1|-
CASSKGTGGLETQYF
TGTGCCAGCAGTAAAGGGACAGGGGGTCTGGAGACCCAGTACTTC
>TRBV2|TRBJ1-5|-|-
CASRLQTYSNQPQHF
TGTGCCAGCAGACTACAGACCTATAGCAATCAGCCCCAGCATTTT
>TRBV9|TRBJ1-2|TRBD1|few
CASSGQGGMNYGYTF
TGTGCCAGCAGCGGACAGGGGGGGATGAACTATGGCTACACCTTC
>TRBV21-1|TRBJ2-7|-|-
CASSRRVGYEQYF
TGTGCCAGCAGCAGAAGGGTAGGATACGAGCAGTACTTC